The entry below describes one T cell receptor (beta chain). The sample originates from a study of technical replicates of blood from a handful of donors. Generated by immunoSEQ multiplex PCR, the TCRdb table keeps only in-frame clones and is missing some. Of nearly 80,000 clones in the sample, about 96% were seen once. Deletions cut 0 bases from V and 4 bases from J, with 13 bases between. The CDR3 covers 14 residues. Germline CDR1 GTSNPN, CDR2 SVGIG (reference sequence). This receptor was obtained from a human donor in good health. Sequenced: T cells isolated from PBMCs. This chain connects TRBV30 to TRBJ2-7, with D perhaps TRBD2 (5 bases). The CDR3 loop is CAWSVGSWGYEQYF. CDR3 sequence (DNA): TGTGCCTGGAGTGTAGGGAGTTGGGGTTACGAGCAGTACTTC.